The entry below gives a single T cell receptor (beta chain) sequence along with its context. The data are from a study of cytomegalovirus exposure and HLA in healthy donors. Assay: immunoSEQ multiplex PCR; the TCRdb copy retains only in-frame clones and omits some. The data contain fewer than 250,000 clones, approximately 88% of them seen just once; the ten biggest clones take up around an eighth. Trimming took 6 bases from V and 1 from J, leaving 9 bases between them. The V gene's germline CDR1 is SNHLY and CDR2 FYNNEI. This CDR3 is built from 13 residues. Sequencing input: PBMCs. The rearrangement uses TRBV2 and TRBJ1-2; no definite D call. This receptor was identified in a woman under 40 in good health and CMV-seropositive. The CDR3: CASRGMNNYGYTF. The DNA for the CDR3 is TGTGCCAGCAGGGGGATGAATAACTATGGCTACACCTTC.